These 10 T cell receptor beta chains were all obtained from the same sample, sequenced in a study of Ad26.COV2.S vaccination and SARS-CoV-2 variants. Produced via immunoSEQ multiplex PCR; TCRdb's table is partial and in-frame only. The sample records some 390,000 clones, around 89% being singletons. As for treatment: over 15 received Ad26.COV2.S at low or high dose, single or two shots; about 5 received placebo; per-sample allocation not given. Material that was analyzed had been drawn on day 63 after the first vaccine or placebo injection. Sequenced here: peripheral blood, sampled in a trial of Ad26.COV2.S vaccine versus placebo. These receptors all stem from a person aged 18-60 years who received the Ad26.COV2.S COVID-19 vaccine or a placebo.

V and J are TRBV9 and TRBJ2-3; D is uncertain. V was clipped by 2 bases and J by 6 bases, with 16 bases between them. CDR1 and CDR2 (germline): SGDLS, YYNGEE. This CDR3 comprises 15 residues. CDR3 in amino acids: CASSVSPREFDTQYF. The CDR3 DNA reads TGTGCCAGCAGCGTTAGCCCCAGAGAGTTCGATACGCAGTATTTT.

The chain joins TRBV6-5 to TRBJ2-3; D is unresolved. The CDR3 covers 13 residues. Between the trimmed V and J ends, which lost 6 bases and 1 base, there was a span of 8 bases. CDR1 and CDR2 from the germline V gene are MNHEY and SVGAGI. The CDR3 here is CASREPGTDTQYF. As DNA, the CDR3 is TGTGCCAGCAGAGAGCCGGGCACAGATACGCAGTATTTT.

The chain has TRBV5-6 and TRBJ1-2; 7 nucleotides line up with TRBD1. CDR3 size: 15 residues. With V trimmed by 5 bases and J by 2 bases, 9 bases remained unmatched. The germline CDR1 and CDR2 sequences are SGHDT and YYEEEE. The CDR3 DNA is TGTGCCAGCAGTTTAAGACAGGGCCGAAACTATGGCTACACCTTC. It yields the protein CASSLRQGRNYGYTF.

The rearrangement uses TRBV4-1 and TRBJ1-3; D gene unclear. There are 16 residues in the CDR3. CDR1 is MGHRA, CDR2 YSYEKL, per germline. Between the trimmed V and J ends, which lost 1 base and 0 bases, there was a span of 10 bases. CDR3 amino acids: CASSQVGVVSGNTIYF. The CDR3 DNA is TGCGCCAGCAGCCAAGTGGGAGTAGTCTCTGGAAACACCATATATTTT.

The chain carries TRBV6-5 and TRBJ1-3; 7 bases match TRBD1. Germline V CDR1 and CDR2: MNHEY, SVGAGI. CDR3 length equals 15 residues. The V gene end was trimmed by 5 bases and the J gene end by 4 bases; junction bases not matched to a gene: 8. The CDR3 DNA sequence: TGTGCCAGCAGTCCCGGGACAGTAAGCGGAAACACCATATATTTT. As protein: CASSPGTVSGNTIYF.

The CDR3: CATSTDRGLVNTEAFF. DNA of the CDR3: TGTGCCACCAGCACGGACAGGGGGCTGGTGAACACTGAAGCTTTCTTT. The J gene is TRBJ1-1, the V gene TRBV15, with TRBD1 matching 11 bases. Germline lookup yields CDR1 LNHNV and CDR2 YYDKDF (reference sequence). With 4 bases clipped from V and 0 bases from J, the junction kept 4 bases outside the gene matches. The CDR3 is 16 residues long.

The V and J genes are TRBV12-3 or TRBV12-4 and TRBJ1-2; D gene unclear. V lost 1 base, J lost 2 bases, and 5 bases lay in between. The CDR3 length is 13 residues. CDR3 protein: CASSLEVNYGYTF. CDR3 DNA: TGTGCCAGCAGTTTAGAAGTAAACTATGGCTACACCTTC.

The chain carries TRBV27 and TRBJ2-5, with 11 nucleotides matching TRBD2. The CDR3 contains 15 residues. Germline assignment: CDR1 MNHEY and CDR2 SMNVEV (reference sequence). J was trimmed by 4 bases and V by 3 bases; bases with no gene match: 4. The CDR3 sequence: CASSFGTSGRETQYF. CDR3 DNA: TGTGCCAGCAGTTTCGGGACTAGCGGCCGAGAGACCCAGTACTTC.

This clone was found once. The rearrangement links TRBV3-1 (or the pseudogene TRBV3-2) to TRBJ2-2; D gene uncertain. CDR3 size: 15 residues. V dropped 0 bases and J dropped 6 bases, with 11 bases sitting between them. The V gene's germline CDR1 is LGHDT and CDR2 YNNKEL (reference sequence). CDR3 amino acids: CASSQDQSVPGELFF. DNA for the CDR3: TGTGCCAGCAGCCAAGACCAATCCGTCCCCGGGGAGCTGTTTTTT.

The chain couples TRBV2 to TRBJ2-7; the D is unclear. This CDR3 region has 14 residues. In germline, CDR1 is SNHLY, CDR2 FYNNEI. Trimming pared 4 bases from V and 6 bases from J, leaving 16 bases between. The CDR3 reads CASSAELVPSEQYF. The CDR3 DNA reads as TGTGCCAGCAGTGCCGAGCTAGTCCCAAGCGAGCAGTACTTC.